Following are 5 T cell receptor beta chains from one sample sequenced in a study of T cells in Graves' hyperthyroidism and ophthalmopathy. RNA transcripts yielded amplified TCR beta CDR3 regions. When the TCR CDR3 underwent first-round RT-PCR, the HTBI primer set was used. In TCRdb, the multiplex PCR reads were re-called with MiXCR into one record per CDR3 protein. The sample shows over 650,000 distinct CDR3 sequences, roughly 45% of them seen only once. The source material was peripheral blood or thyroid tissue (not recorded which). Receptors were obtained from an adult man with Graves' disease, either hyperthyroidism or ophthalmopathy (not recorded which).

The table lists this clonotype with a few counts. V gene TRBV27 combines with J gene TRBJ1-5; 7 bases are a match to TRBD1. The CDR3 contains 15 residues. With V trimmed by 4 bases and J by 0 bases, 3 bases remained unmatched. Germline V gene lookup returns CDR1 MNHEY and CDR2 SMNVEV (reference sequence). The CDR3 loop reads CASSSGQLSNQPQHF. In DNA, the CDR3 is TGTGCCAGCAGTTCGGGACAGCTTAGCAATCAGCCCCAGCATTTT.

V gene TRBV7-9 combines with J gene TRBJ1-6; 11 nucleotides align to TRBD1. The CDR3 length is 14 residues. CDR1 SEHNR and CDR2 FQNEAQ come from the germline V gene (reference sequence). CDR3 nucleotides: TGTGCAGTGGGAGGACAGGGGGCCAACTCACCCCTCCACTTT. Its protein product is CAVGGQGANSPLHF.

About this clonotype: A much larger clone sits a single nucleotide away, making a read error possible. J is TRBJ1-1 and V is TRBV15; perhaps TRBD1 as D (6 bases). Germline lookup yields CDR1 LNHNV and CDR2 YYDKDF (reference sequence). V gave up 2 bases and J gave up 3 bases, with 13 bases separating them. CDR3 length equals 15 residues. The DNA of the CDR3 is TGTGCCACCAGCAGAAGGGAGGGGGGGGACACTGAAGCTTTCTTT. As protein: CATSRREGGDTEAFF.

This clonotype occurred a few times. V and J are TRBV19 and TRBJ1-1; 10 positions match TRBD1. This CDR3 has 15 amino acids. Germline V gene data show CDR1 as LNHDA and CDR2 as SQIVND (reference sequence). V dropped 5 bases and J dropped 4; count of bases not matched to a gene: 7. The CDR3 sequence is CASSPADRGTTEAFF. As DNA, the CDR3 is TGTGCCAGTAGTCCCGCGGACAGGGGGACCACTGAAGCTTTCTTT.

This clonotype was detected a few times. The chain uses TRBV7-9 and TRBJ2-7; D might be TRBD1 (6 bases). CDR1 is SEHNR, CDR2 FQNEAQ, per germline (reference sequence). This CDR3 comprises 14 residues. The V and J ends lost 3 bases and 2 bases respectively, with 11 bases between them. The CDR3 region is CASSLDQGPYEQYF. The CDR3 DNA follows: TGTGCCAGCAGCTTGGATCAGGGGCCCTACGAGCAGTACTTC.